The entry below gives a single T cell receptor (beta chain) sequence along with its context. Its antigen is still unknown. The CDR3 is made up of 16 amino acids. Looked up from germline, CDR1 is SGHTA and CDR2 is FQGNSA. Trimming cost V 5 bases and J 4 bases; bases outside gene matches: 7. When sampled, the donors appeared nominally healthy, though they likely had unrecorded immune exposures. Primers included in the PCR were 60 Vbeta and 13 Jbeta primers. Sequencing used immunoSEQ multiplex PCR; TCRdb keeps in-frame clones, though not all of them. Of under 200,000 clones in the sample, around 74% were seen once. This record belongs to a study of cytomegalovirus exposure and HLA in healthy donors. Overall study context: Roughly 170 million T cells yielded over 90 million unique TCR beta sequences in earlier analysis. Findings and limits, study-wide: The authors reported that TCR beta sequences could predict HLA-A and HLA-B alleles. These predictions were accurate for most subjects in the first cohort. Across all donors, roughly uniform sequencing depth was an assumption of the presence/absence analyses.

Sequences were obtained from PBMCs. The TCR comes from a female donor in good health and CMV-seronegative. V usage is TRBV7-2 and J usage is TRBJ2-5; 13 nucleotides agree with TRBD2. For the CDR3, the DNA is TGTGCCAGCAGCCCCGGACTAGCGGGAGCGGGAGAGACCCAGTACTTC. Protein product: CASSPGLAGAGETQYF.